This TCR beta chain was identified during a study of blood T cell repertoires in COVID-19. This CDR3 has 16 amino acids. Germline-derived CDR1 and CDR2 are SGHAT and FQDESV (reference sequence). V gave up 4 bases and J gave up 3 bases, with 19 bases separating them. The method was immunoSEQ multiplex PCR; TCRdb's version includes in-frame clones alone and lacks a portion of them. The sample yields roughly 340,000 clones, 75% to 90% seen once. The sequenced sample was PBMCs or T cells enriched from blood (not recorded which). The clonotype was recovered from a man aged 18-30 years who had recovered from COVID-19. The chain joins TRBV11-1 to TRBJ2-7, with D maybe TRBD1 (6 bases). The chain's CDR3 is CASSYTGTPLNYEQYF. For the CDR3, the DNA is TGTGCCAGCAGCTACACAGGGACCCCATTAAACTACGAGCAGTACTTC.